The 5 T cell receptor beta chains given below trace back to one sample, sequenced in a study of Graves' ophthalmopathy and Graves' hyperthyroidism (dated by TCRdb to the late 2010s). Sequencing took place on an Illumina HiSeq 2000. For repertoire sequencing, TCR beta CDR3 regions were amplified from RNA transcripts. HTBI primers and the Qiagen OneStep RT-PCR kit were used in a first-round RT-PCR, which was followed by a second-round multiplex PCR, size selection and purification. TCRdb took the public reads, trimmed them with fastp at Q25, ran MiXCR for clone calling and kept in-frame beta chains. One record per CDR3 amino acid sequence lists the most common genes and DNA. This sample gives 240,000 or so distinct CDR3 sequences in total; around 50% of them show up just once. In total, the top ten clones hold approximately 44% of the sample. Sequencing input: peripheral blood. The origin of the receptors is an adult man with Graves' ophthalmopathy.

A few counts support this clonotype. This chain joins TRBV7-9 and TRBJ2-5; no firm D call. The germline V gene has CDR1 SEHNR and CDR2 FQNEAQ (reference sequence). This CDR3 is 12 amino acids long. V was trimmed by 5 bases and J by 10 bases, leaving 14 bases between them. The CDR3 nucleotides read TGTGCCAGCAGCCCGGACGTCTCTGGCCAGTACTTC. This translates into CASSPDVSGQYF.

About this clonotype itself: At one end the junction does not follow the germline gene, possibly because of a read error. The chain uses TRBV4-1 and TRBJ2-5; 9 bases align to TRBD2. Germline V CDR1 and CDR2: MGHRA, YSYEKL. The CDR3 length is 17 residues. The CDR3 reads CASSHLRDSGGQETQYF. The DNA for the CDR3 is TGTGCCAGCAGCCATCTGCGAGATAGCGGGGGTCAAGAGACCCAGTACTTC.

In this sample, this clonotype turned up many times. The chain is built from TRBV29-1 and TRBJ2-7; TRBD2 might be the D (5 bases). CDR3 length: 13 amino acids. V lost 6 bases to trimming and J lost 2 bases, with 14 bases between them. The germline gives CDR1 SQVTM, CDR2 ANQGSEA. CDR3 nucleotide sequence: TGCAGCGTAGCCTTCCGAGCGGCCTACGAGCAGTACTTC. Its protein product is CSVAFRAAYEQYF.

The chain links TRBV10-3 to TRBJ2-7, with TRBD1 matching over 7 bases. Per the germline V gene, CDR1 is ENHRY and CDR2 is SYGVKD. Losses at the gene ends were 6 bases for V and 8 bases for J; bases not matched to a gene: 7. The CDR3 runs to 12 residues. CDR3: CAIRGQSLKQYF. CDR3 coding DNA: TGTGCCATCAGGGGACAGAGCTTAAAGCAGTACTTC.

This clonotype has a handful of counts. The V and J genes are TRBV25-1 and TRBJ1-2; weak D call: TRBD1 (5 bases). Trimming took 0 bases from V and 6 from J, leaving 8 bases between them. Per the germline V gene, CDR1 is MGHDK and CDR2 is SYGVNS. The CDR3 totals 13 residues. This CDR3 reads CASSEYGGDGYTF. The CDR3 DNA sequence: TGTGCCAGCAGTGAATACGGAGGGGATGGCTACACCTTC.